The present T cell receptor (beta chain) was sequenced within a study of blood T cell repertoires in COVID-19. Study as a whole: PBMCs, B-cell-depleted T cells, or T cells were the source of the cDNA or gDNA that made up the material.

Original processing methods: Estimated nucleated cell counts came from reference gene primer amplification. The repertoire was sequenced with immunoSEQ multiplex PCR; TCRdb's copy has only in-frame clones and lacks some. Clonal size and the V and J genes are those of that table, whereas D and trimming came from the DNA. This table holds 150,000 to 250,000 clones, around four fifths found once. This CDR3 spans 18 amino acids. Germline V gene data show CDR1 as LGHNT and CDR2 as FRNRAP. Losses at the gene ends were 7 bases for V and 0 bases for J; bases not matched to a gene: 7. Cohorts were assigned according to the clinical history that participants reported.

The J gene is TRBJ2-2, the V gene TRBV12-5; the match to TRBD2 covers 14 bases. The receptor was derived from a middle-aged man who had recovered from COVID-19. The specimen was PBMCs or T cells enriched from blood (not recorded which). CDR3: CASALRGLAGANTGELFF. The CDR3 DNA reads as TGTGCTAGTGCCCTGAGGGGACTAGCGGGAGCGAACACCGGGGAGCTGTTTTTT.